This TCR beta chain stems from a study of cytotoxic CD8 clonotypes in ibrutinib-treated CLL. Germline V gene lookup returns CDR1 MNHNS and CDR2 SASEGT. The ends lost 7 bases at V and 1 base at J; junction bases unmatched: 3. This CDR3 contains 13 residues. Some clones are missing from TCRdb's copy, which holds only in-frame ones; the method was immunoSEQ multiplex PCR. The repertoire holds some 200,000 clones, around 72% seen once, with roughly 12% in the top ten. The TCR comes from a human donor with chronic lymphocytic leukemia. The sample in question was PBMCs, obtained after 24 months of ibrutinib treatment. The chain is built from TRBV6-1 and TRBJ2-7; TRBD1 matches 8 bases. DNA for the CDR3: TGTGCCAGCACAGGGGGCAGGTCCTACGAGCAGTACTTC. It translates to CASTGGRSYEQYF.